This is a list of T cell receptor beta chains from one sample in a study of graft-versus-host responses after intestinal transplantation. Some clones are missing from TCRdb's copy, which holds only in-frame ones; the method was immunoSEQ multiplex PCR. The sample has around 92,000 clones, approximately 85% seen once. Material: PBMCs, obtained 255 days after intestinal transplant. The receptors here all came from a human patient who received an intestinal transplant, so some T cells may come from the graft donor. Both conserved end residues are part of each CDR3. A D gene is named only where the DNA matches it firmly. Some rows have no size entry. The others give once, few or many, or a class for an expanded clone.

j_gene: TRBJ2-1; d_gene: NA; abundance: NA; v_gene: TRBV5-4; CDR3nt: TGTGCCAGCAGGGCGAGTACAGGGTTATCCCTCAATGAGCAGTTCTTC; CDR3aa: CASRASTGLSLNEQFF
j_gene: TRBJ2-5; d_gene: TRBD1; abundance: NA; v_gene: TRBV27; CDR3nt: TGTGCCAGCAGTTCTCAGACAGGGAGAGAGACCCAGTACTTC; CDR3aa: CASSSQTGRETQYF
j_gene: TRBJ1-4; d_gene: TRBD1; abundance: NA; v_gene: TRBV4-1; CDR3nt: TGCGCCAGCAGCCACTACGACAGGGGAGAAGAAAAACTGTTTTTT; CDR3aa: CASSHYDRGEEKLFF
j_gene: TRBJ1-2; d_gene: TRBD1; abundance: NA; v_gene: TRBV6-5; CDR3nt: TGTGCCAGCAGAGGGACAGGGCAATTCTATGGCTACACCTTC; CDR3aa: CASRGTGQFYGYTF
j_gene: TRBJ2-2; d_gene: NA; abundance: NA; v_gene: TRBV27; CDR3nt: TGTGCCAGCAACTTACAGGGTGGGACCGGGGAGCTGTTTTTT; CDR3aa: CASNLQGGTGELFF
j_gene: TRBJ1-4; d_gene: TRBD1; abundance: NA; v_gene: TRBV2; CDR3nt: TGTGCCAGCAGTTCGGACAGGGGAACTAATGAAAAACTGTTTTTT; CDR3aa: CASSSDRGTNEKLFF
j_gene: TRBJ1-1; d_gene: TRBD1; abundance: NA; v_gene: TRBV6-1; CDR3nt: TGTGCCAGCAGTGAAGGATGGACAGGGCGGGACACTGAAGCTTTCTTT; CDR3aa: CASSEGWTGRDTEAFF
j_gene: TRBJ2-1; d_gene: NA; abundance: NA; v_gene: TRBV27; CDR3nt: TGTGCCAGCAACCTGGGGGGACAGTCCTACAATGAGCAGTTCTTC; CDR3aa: CASNLGGQSYNEQFF
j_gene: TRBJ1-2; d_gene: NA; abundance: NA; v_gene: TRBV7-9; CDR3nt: TGTGCCGGGGGGAGGGACTATGGCTACACCTTC; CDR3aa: CAGGRDYGYTF
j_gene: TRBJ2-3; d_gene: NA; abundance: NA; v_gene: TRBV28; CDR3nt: TGTGCCAGCAGAACGACAATCCCAGATACGCAGTATTTT; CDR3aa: CASRTTIPDTQYF
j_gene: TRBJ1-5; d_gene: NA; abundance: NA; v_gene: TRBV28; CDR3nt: TGTGCCAGCAGTTTATACGGGGGTCCCCTTACCCTATATAGCAATCAGCCCCAGCATTTT; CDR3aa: CASSLYGGPLTLYSNQPQHF
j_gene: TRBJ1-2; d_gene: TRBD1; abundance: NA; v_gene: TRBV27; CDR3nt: TGTGCCAGCAGTCCGCTGACAGGGAATGGCTACACCTTC; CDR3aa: CASSPLTGNGYTF
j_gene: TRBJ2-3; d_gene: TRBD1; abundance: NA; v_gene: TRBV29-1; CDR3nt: TGCAGCGGCGCGACAGGGGTTGCAGATACGCAGTATTTT; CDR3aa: CSGATGVADTQYF
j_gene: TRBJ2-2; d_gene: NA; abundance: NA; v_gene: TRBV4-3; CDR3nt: TGCGCCAGCAGCCACAGGATACTGACCGGGGAGCTGTTTTTT; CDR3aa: CASSHRILTGELFF
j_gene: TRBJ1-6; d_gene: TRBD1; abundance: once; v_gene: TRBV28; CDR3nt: TGTGCCAGCAGTCCAAGACAGGGGGCGGATAATTCACCCCTCCACTTT; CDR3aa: CASSPRQGADNSPLHF
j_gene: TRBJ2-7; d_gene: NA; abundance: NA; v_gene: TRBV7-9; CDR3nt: TGTGCCAGCAGCATATCAATCACCCAGACCTACGAGCAGTACTTC; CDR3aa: CASSISITQTYEQYF
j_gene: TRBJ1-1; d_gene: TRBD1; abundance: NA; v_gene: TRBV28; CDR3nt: TGTGCCAGCACCTTCCATCAGGGGGCTGGCACTGAAGCTTTCTTT; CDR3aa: CASTFHQGAGTEAFF
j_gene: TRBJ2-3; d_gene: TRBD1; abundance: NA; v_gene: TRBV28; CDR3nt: TGTGCCAGCAGTTTACTGGGGACAGGGGGCGCAGATACGCAGTATTTT; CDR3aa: CASSLLGTGGADTQYF
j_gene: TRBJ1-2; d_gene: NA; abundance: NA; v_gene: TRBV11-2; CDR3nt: TGTGCCAGCAGCTTAGAGGGTTATGGCTACACCTTC; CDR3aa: CASSLEGYGYTF
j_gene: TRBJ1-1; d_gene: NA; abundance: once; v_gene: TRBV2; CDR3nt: TGTGCCAGCAGTGAGCAGGGTACCACTGAAGCTTTCTTT; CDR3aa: CASSEQGTTEAFF
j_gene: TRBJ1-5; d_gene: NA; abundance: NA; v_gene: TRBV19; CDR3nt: TGTGCCAGTAGTATTGAGGCATATAGCAATCAGCCCCAGCATTTT; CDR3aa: CASSIEAYSNQPQHF
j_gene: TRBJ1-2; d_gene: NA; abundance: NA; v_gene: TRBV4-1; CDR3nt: TGCGCCAGCAGCCAACCCGGGACATCCCACGGCTACACCTTC; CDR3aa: CASSQPGTSHGYTF
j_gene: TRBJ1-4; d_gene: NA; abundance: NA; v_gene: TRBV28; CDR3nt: TGTGCCAGCAAGGGTACGGGGAAAAAACTGTTTTTT; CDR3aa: CASKGTGKKLFF
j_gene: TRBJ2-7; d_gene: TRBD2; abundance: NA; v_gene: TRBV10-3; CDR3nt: TGTGCCACTAGCGGCTCCTACGAGCAGTACTTC; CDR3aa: CATSGSYEQYF
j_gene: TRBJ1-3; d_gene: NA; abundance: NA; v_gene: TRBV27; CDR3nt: TGTGCCAGCAGTTCCCTCCCGTTTCGCCCAGGGGCTGGAAACACCATATATTTT; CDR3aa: CASSSLPFRPGAGNTIYF
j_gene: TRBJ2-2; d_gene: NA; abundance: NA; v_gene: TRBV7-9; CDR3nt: TGTGCCAGCAGCTTAGACAGGACTAACACCGGGGAGCTGTTTTTT; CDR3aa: CASSLDRTNTGELFF
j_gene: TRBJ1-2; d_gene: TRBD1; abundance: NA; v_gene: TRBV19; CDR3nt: TGTGCCAGTGCTGTGGGACAGGGGTTTGCTGGCTACACCTTC; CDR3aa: CASAVGQGFAGYTF
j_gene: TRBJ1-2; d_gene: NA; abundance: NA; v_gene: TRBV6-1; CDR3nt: TGTGCCAGCAGTGAAGCCCCGGGGAACTATGGCTACACCTTC; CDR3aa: CASSEAPGNYGYTF
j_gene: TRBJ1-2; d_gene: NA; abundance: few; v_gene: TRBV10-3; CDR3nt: TGTGCCATCAGTGTGGAGGGGAGGGGGAATGGCTACACCTTC; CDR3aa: CAISVEGRGNGYTF
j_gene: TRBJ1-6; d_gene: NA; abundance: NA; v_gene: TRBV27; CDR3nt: TGTGCCAGCGGACCAAGGGACCAGGGGTGGGGTTCACCCCTCCACTTT; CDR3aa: CASGPRDQGWGSPLHF
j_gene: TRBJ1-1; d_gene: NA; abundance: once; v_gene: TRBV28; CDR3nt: TGTGCCAGCAGTTTACAACGGTTGAACACTGAAGCTTTCTTT; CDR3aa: CASSLQRLNTEAFF
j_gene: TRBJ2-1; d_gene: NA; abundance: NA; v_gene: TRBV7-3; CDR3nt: TGTGCCAGCAGTTCCCGGACGGCTAGCTCCTACAATGAGCAGTTCTTC; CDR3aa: CASSSRTASSYNEQFF
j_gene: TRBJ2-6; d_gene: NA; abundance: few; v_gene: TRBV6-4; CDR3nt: TGTGCCAGCAGTGGAAACAGCTCTGGGGCCAACGTCCTGACTTTC; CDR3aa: CASSGNSSGANVLTF
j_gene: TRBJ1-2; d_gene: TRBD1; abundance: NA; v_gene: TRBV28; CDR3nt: TGTGCCAGCAGTGCCACAGGGGCGGGCTATGGCTACACCTTC; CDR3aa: CASSATGAGYGYTF
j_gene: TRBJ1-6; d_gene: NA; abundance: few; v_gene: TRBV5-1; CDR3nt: TGCGCCAGCAGCTTGGAGCGGCCTGAAGGACCCCTCCACTTT; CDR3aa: CASSLERPEGPLHF
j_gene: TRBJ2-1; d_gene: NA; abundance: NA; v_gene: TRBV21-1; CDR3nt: TGTGCCAGCAGCCCCCAAACCCGCGTGGGACAGGGGGATTCCTACAATGAGCAGTTCTTC; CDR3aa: CASSPQTRVGQGDSYNEQFF
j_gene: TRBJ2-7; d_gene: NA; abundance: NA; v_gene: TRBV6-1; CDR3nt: TGTGCCAGCACCCAGGGGTGGAACGAGCAGTACTTC; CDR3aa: CASTQGWNEQYF
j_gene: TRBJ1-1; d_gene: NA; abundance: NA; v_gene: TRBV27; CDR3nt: TGTGCCAGCAGTTTGGGGCCCGACCTTGAAGCTTTCTTT; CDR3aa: CASSLGPDLEAFF
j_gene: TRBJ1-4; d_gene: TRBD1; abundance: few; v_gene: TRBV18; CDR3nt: TGTGCCAGCTCACCCACAGGGGCGAAAAATGAAAAACTGTTTTTT; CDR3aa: CASSPTGAKNEKLFF
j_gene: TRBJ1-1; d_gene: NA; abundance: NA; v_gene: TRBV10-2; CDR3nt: TGCGCCAGCAACGGGGAGGGGCACACTGAAGCTTTCTTT; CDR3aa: CASNGEGHTEAFF
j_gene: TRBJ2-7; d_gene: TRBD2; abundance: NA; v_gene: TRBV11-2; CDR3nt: TGTGCCAGCAGCTTTGCGGGGGGCAGGGGCCACGAGCAGTACTTC; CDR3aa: CASSFAGGRGHEQYF
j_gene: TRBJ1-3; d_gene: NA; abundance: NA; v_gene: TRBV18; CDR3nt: TGTGCCAGCTCGCCGACCGGGACCGAAGGAAACACCATATATTTT; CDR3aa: CASSPTGTEGNTIYF
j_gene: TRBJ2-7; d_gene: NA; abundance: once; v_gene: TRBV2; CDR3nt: TGTGCCAGCAGAGAGGGAATCTCCTACGAGCAGTACTTC; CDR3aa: CASREGISYEQYF
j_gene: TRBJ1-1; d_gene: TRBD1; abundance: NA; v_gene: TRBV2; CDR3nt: TGTGCCAGCAGTGGGGGGACAGGGACGAACACTGAAGCTTTCTTT; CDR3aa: CASSGGTGTNTEAFF
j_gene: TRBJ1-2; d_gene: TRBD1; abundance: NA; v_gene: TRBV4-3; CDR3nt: TGCGCCAGCAGCCAAGATGTCGATCACAGGGGCCGGGGAGGCTACACCTTC; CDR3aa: CASSQDVDHRGRGGYTF
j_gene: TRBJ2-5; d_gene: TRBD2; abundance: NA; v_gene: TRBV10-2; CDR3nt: TGCGCCAGCATAGGGACTAGCGGGAGTGGGGAGACCCAGTACTTC; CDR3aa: CASIGTSGSGETQYF
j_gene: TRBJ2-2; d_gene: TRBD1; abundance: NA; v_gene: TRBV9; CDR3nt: TGTGCCAGCAGCCCGTGGGCCGGGACAGGGAACACCGGGGAGCTGTTTTTT; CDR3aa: CASSPWAGTGNTGELFF
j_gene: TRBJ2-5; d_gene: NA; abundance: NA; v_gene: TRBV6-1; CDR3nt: TGTGCCAGCAGTGAGGGCAGTTACCAAGAGACCCAGTACTTC; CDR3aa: CASSEGSYQETQYF